This T cell receptor beta chain was found in a study of shared clonotypes between healthy human individuals. Between the trimmed V and J ends, which lost 2 bases and 2 bases, there was a span of 10 bases. The CDR3 spans 15 residues. Germline V gives CDR1 MDHEN, CDR2 SYDVKM. Measured with immunoSEQ multiplex PCR; TCRdb has only the in-frame clones, and not every one. This table has over a million clones, roughly 97% appearing once. This clonotype was obtained from a man aged 30 to 39 in good health. Sequencing used naive CD4+ T cells sorted from blood. Subset: CD45RA+ positively selected. V and J are TRBV28 and TRBJ1-5; the D gene is possibly TRBD1 (5 bases). The CDR3 is CASSLPQGGNQPQHF. The CDR3 DNA reads as TGTGCCAGCAGTTTACCGCAGGGTGGCAATCAGCCCCAGCATTTT. Full variable domain (rest looked up from reference TRBV28 and TRBJ1-5): DVKVTQSSRYLVKRTGEKVFLECVQDMDHENMFWYRQDPGLGLRLIYFSYDVKMKEKGDIPEGYSVSREKKERFSLILESASTNQTSMYLCASSLPQGGNQPQHFGDGTRLSIL.